This T cell receptor (beta chain) was recorded in a study of breast tumors, draining lymph nodes, adjacent tissues. Study-level points and caveats: The data were judged consistent with most tumor T cells coming from lymph node and expanding in tumor. Tumors had less TCR diversity than lymph nodes, more than nontumor tissue.

TCRdb analysed the multiplex PCR reads with MiXCR anew, one entry per CDR3 protein. Among about 150,000 distinct CDR3 sequences listed, more than 20% were seen once. The V and J ends lost 5 bases and 4 bases, in that order; junction bases with no gene match: 10. The CDR3 sequence is 16 residues long. Germline V lookup: CDR1 LNHNV, CDR2 YYDKDF (reference sequence). On this clonotype: The antigen remains undetermined.

Samples came from axillary lymph nodes draining the breast cancer. The rearrangement links TRBV15 to TRBJ2-5; TRBD1 agrees at 10 bases. Sequenced material: axillary lymph node tissue. This sequence was found in a female donor with breast cancer. Some clones in this sample may be carry-over from other donors' samples. The CDR3 here is CATSGGQGIRGETQYF. The DNA of the CDR3 is TGTGCCACCAGCGGGGGACAGGGGATAAGGGGAGAGACCCAGTACTTC.